Presented here are 14 T cell receptor beta chains from one specimen sequenced in a study of blood T cell repertoires in COVID-19. The repertoire was sequenced with immunoSEQ multiplex PCR; TCRdb's copy has only in-frame clones and lacks some. In the table there are about 280,000 clones, approximately 84% of which are singletons. Input material: peripheral blood. The source of these receptors is a woman in her twenties or thirties who had recovered from COVID-19.

This clone has only a few counts. V is TRBV7-9 and J is TRBJ1-6; TRBD1 might be the D (6 bases). Between the trimmed V and J ends, which lost 5 bases and 6 bases, there was a span of 14 bases. CDR1 SEHNR and CDR2 FQNEAQ come from the germline V gene (reference sequence). The CDR3 has 15 residues. The CDR3 here is CASSPTGTLNSPLHF. In nucleotides, the CDR3 is TGTGCCAGCAGCCCCACCGGGACACTTAATTCACCCCTCCACTTT.

The chain uses TRBV19 and TRBJ1-2; TRBD1 matches at 8 bases. Germline V gene sequence: CDR1 LNHDA, CDR2 SQIVND (reference sequence). After removal of 6 bases from V and 6 bases from J, the junction contained 9 bases not matched to a gene. The length of the CDR3 is 14 residues. CDR3 region: CASSVQGAGDGYTF. The DNA for the CDR3 is TGTGCCAGTAGCGTTCAGGGGGCCGGGGATGGCTACACCTTC.

The J gene is TRBJ2-1, the V gene TRBV18; TRBD1 is a possible D gene (6 bases). Trimming stripped 3 bases from V and 3 bases from J, with 12 bases between. This CDR3 region has 15 residues. The germline gives CDR1 KGHSH, CDR2 LQKENI. The CDR3 spells CASSPSRDNYNEQFF. The CDR3, as DNA: TGTGCCAGCTCACCCAGTCGGGACAACTACAATGAGCAGTTCTTC. The whole variable domain, filled in from reference TRBV18 and TRBJ2-1, reads NAGVMQNPRHLVRRRGQEARLRCSPMKGHSHVYWYRQLPEEGLKFMVYLQKENIIDESGMPKERFSAEFPKEGPSILRIQQVVRGDSAAYFCASSPSRDNYNEQFFGPGTRLTVL.

CDR3 region: CASSQDRQGFSGNTIYF. The CDR3 DNA reads TGTGCCAGCAGCCAAGATAGGCAGGGATTCTCTGGAAACACCATATATTTT. V gene TRBV4-2 combines with J gene TRBJ1-3, with TRBD1 as a possible D gene (5 bases). The V and J ends lost 0 bases and 0 bases respectively, with 12 bases between them. This CDR3 contains 17 residues. From germline, CDR1 is LGHNA and CDR2 YNFKEQ.

CDR3 sequence reads: CASSPYQGLAGEETQYF. The CDR3 nucleotides are TGTGCCAGTAGTCCTTACCAGGGACTAGCGGGAGAGGAGACCCAGTACTTC. The chain uses TRBV19 and TRBJ2-5, with 14 bases aligning to TRBD2. V trimming: 5 bases; J trimming: 5 bases; junction bases outside the gene matches: 10. CDR1 LNHDA and CDR2 SQIVND come from the germline V gene (reference sequence). CDR3 length: 17 amino acids.

V usage is TRBV14 and J usage is TRBJ1-6, with a possible D match to TRBD1 (6 bases). CDR1 is SGHDN and CDR2 is FVKESK in the germline V gene. V shed 5 bases and J shed 5 bases, with 13 bases lying between them. The CDR3 runs 15 residues. CDR3 in amino acids: CASSTRTANNSPLHF. CDR3 bases: TGTGCCAGCAGCACGCGGACAGCTAATAATTCACCCCTCCACTTT.

The sample holds one count of this clone. V is TRBV28 and J is TRBJ2-7, with D maybe TRBD1 (5 bases). The CDR3 consists of 16 residues. Germline lookup yields CDR1 MDHEN and CDR2 SYDVKM. V dropped 7 bases and J dropped 0 bases, with 19 bases sitting between them. The CDR3 sequence: CASTPSTGMGSYEQYF. The DNA of the CDR3 is TGTGCCAGCACCCCCAGTACAGGAATGGGCTCCTACGAGCAGTACTTC.

The rearrangement links TRBV11-1 to TRBJ1-1, with a tentative D call TRBD1 (5 bases). Trimming pared 5 bases from V and 8 bases from J, leaving 15 bases between. Germline V gives CDR1 SGHAT, CDR2 FQDESV (reference sequence). The CDR3 spans 13 residues. CDR3 in DNA: TGTGCCAGCAGCCCACGTCCGGGGGGGGAAGCTTTCTTT. Amino acids: CASSPRPGGEAFF.

This chain connects TRBV27 to TRBJ1-2, with D maybe TRBD1 (6 bases). V was pared by 8 bases and J by 6 bases, with 16 bases between. The germline gives CDR1 MNHEY, CDR2 SMNVEV (reference sequence). This CDR3 has 13 residues. Here the CDR3 DNA reads TGTGCCAGCGGGAAAGACAGGACCGATGGCTACACCTTC. Amino acids: CASGKDRTDGYTF.

The gene calls are TRBV5-4 and TRBJ2-1; D remains unclear. This CDR3 spans 16 amino acids. Germline V gives CDR1 SGHNT, CDR2 YYREEE (reference sequence). V lost 4 bases, J lost 2 bases, and 16 bases lay in between. The DNA for the CDR3 is TGTGCCAGCAGCCGTCTAAGCCTACTCCCCTACAATGAGCAGTTCTTC. This sequence encodes CASSRLSLLPYNEQFF.

This rearrangement joins TRBV30 to TRBJ1-1; TRBD1 agrees at 10 bases. J was trimmed by 1 base and V by 5 bases; bases with no gene match: 1. Germline V gene sequence: CDR1 GTSNPN, CDR2 SVGIG (reference sequence). This CDR3 contains 13 residues. For the CDR3, the DNA is TGTGCCTGGGGACAGGGGGGGAACACTGAAGCTTTCTTT. Encoded protein: CAWGQGGNTEAFF.

This chain links TRBV5-1 with TRBJ2-7; 10 nucleotides match TRBD1. The CDR3 contains 16 residues. J was trimmed by 1 base and V by 4 bases; bases with no gene match: 8. The germline V gene encodes CDR1 SGHRS and CDR2 YFSETQ. The DNA for the CDR3 is TGCGCCAGCAGCCCGGGGGACAGGGGTCTTTCCTACGAGCAGTACTTC. Translating it yields CASSPGDRGLSYEQYF.

This clone was counted a few times. The chain links TRBV5-6 to TRBJ2-7; possibly TRBD1 for D (5 bases). V was pared by 3 bases and J by 6 bases, with 13 bases between. From germline, CDR1 is SGHDT and CDR2 YYEEEE. The CDR3 totals 13 residues. CDR3 bases: TGTGCCAGCAGCTCGTCAGGGAACGTCGAGCAGTACTTC. This sequence encodes CASSSSGNVEQYF.

J is TRBJ2-5 and V is TRBV6-6; 8 bases map to TRBD1. The CDR3 totals 12 residues. V shed 4 bases, J shed 7 bases, and the junction held 2 bases outside the gene matches. Germline assignment: CDR1 MNHNY and CDR2 SVGAGI (reference sequence). CDR3 in amino acids: CASSWDRRTQYF. CDR3 sequence (DNA): TGTGCCAGCAGTTGGGACAGGAGGACCCAGTACTTC.